One TCR beta chain is described in this entry. This clonotype was counted ten times or more. What antigen it recognizes has not been identified. Base qualities are not recorded, but no much larger clone differs from it by a single base. The time point label, as the study defines it: day 60 (about 2 months) after transplantation. The treatment or condition label, as the study defines it: allogeneic hematopoietic cell transplantation with graft depleted of TCRalphabeta T cells and CD19 B cells. The children who served as transplant recipients had been given grafts of TCRalphabeta/CD19-depleted allogeneic hematopoietic cells. To prepare the library, PCR was applied. The instrument given in TCRdb is Illumina HiSeq 2500. Molecular barcoding was employed in the preparation of TCR libraries, with unique molecular identifiers being used to normalize TCRbeta repertoire quantification. TCRdb reworked the public reads: Q25 trimming with fastp, MiXCR clone assembly, productive beta chains retained. Identical CDR3 protein sequences are pooled into one entry, listed with their most common genes and DNA. The sample contains around 100,000 distinct CDR3 sequences, less than 6% of them found a single time. About 6% of the sample goes to the ten largest clones.

At the junction V is shortened by 0 bases and J by 3 bases, with 12 bases in between. Spanning cysteine to phenylalanine, the CDR3 consists of 15 amino acids. The kept DNA is CDR3 alone, 45 bases in frame from the first base. As encoded in the germline V gene (reference sequence), CDR1 is DFQATT while CDR2 is SNEGSKA. These data are taken from a study of T-cell reconstitution after alpha-beta-depleted transplantation in children (dated by TCRdb to the mid-2010s). Concerning the study at large: Using TCR repertoire profiling, the study quantitatively followed how T-cell immune reconstitution unfolded in children after TCRalphabeta/CD19-depleted allogeneic hematopoietic cell transplantation.

Summary of the overall study and its limitations: The high TCRbeta diversity at day 60 in some patients was ascribed to recipient T cells and intrathymic progenitors that had survived conditioning. Hyperexpanded clone frequencies declined over subsequent months; after one year, T-cell counts and TCRbeta diversity were mostly attributed to newly produced T cells. Apparently early alphabetaT-cell count recovery about two months after transplant reportedly relied on only several hundred rapidly expanded clones derived from non-depleted graft cells.

This receptor was identified in a female patient aged 2 to 10 who had a stem cell transplant for Fanconi anemia, so the T cells may come from the graft donor. The sequencing here drew on PBMCs, mostly from graft donor cells, taken 60 days after TCRalphabeta/CD19-depleted stem cell transplant. The chain employs TRBV20-1 and TRBJ2-1; D gene: possibly TRBD1, on 6 matching bases. The CDR3 region reads CSAREFDRFYNEQFF. The sequence in DNA is TGCAGTGCTAGAGAATTCGACAGGTTCTACAATGAGCAGTTCTTC.